Below are 13 T cell receptor beta chains sequenced from a single sample in a study of response to subunit inactivated influenza vaccine. TCRdb re-analysed the RT-PCR reads in MiXCR, keeping a single row per CDR3 protein. The sample lists about 570,000 distinct CDR3 sequences; around 11% were seen once. These data are also associated with another study on T cells expressing NK-cell markers. That source adds: It was by 5'RACE template switching with UMIs that TCR beta cDNA was made.

Material: PBMCs from blood, obtained on the day of vaccination. These receptor sequences come from a man aged 50 to 60 who received an inactivated influenza vaccine.

This clonotype has only a few counts. The chain links TRBV6-2 or TRBV6-3 to TRBJ2-5; possible D gene TRBD2, 6 bases. V was pared by 6 bases and J by 7 bases, with 18 bases between. CDR1 is MNHEY and CDR2 is SVGEGT in the germline V gene. There are 14 residues in the CDR3. The CDR3 sequence is CASSPGLASGTQYF. The CDR3 DNA reads TGTGCCAGCAGCCCTGGGCTAGCGTCTGGGACCCAGTACTTC.

This chain uses TRBV18 with TRBJ2-1; D is perhaps TRBD2 (6 bases). CDR1 is KGHSH and CDR2 is LQKENI in the germline V gene. This CDR3 is built from 16 residues. The V end lost 2 bases, the J end lost 3 bases, and 14 bases lay between the germline ends. CDR3 nucleotide sequence: TGTGCCAGCTCACCATCGCTAGCGCTTTACTACAATGAGCAGTTCTTC. The encoded protein is CASSPSLALYYNEQFF.

The V call is TRBV20-1, the J call TRBJ2-7; D uncertain. Trimming removed 1 base at V and 2 bases at J, with 15 bases between. Germline V gene sequence: CDR1 DFQATT, CDR2 SNEGSKA (reference sequence). The CDR3 spans 15 residues. The DNA for the CDR3 is TGCAGTGCTAGAGGAAACAGAGATGCGACCTACGAGCAGTACTTC. Its translation is CSARGNRDATYEQYF.

This clonotype was detected a few times. The V call is TRBV9, the J call TRBJ2-7, with D possibly TRBD2 on 6 matching bases. Germline CDR1 reads SGDLS; CDR2 reads YYNGEE. Trimming took 4 bases from V and 2 from J, leaving 16 bases between them. The CDR3 contains 15 residues. CDR3 DNA sequence: TGTGCCAGCAGCCTAAATGTAGCGGCAACCTACGAGCAGTACTTC. This sequence encodes CASSLNVAATYEQYF.

This clonotype was counted a few times. The chain uses TRBV28 and TRBJ1-3; D unclear. Trimming took 1 base from V and 3 from J, leaving 7 bases between them. Germline V gene lookup returns CDR1 MDHEN and CDR2 SYDVKM. CDR3 size: 14 residues. CDR3 DNA sequence: TGTGCCAGCAGTTTATCAGCTGGTGGAAACACCATATATTTT. Translation: CASSLSAGGNTIYF.

This chain links TRBV3-1 with TRBJ2-7; no clear D. Germline lookup yields CDR1 LGHDT and CDR2 YNNKEL (reference sequence). This CDR3 comprises 15 residues. V was cut by 0 bases and J by 1 base, with 10 bases left in between. In DNA, the CDR3 is TGTGCCAGCAGCCAAGAAACGACCGGATCCTACGAGCAGTACTTC. Encoded protein: CASSQETTGSYEQYF.

J is TRBJ2-7 and V is TRBV24-1; TRBD2 matches 8 bases. The CDR3 length is 13 residues. After removal of 5 bases from V and 6 bases from J, the junction contained 5 bases not matched to a gene. The germline V gene encodes CDR1 KGHDR and CDR2 SFDVKD. The CDR3 bases are TGTGCCACCAGTGGTGGACTAGCCGGCGAGCAGTACTTC. Amino acid sequence: CATSGGLAGEQYF.

The table lists this clonotype with a few counts. This chain uses TRBV7-9 with TRBJ2-7; TRBD1 matches 7 bases. The V segment lost 4 bases and the J segment 6 bases; nucleotides outside the gene matches: 12. This CDR3 is built from 15 residues. The germline V gene has CDR1 SEHNR and CDR2 FQNEAQ (reference sequence). CDR3 bases: TGTGCCAGCAGCTCCGACAGGGCCGGACTTAGCGAGCAGTACTTC. It translates to CASSSDRAGLSEQYF. Full variable domain (rest looked up from reference TRBV7-9 and TRBJ2-7): DTGVSQNPRHKITKRGQNVTFRCDPISEHNRLYWYRQTLGQGPEFLTYFQNEAQLEKSRLLSDRFSAERPKGSFSTLEIQRTEQGDSAMYLCASSSDRAGLSEQYFGPGTRLTVT.

This clonotype was detected many times. The V call is TRBV7-9, the J call TRBJ2-7; D is uncertain. This CDR3 comprises 15 residues. The ends were cut back, 3 bases at V and 0 bases at J, with 12 bases in the middle. Germline V gene lookup returns CDR1 SEHNR and CDR2 FQNEAQ (reference sequence). The CDR3 loop reads CASSFGRLSSYEQYF. The CDR3 DNA follows: TGTGCCAGCAGCTTTGGACGGCTTAGCTCCTACGAGCAGTACTTC.

This clonotype was found many times. The chain combines TRBV12-3 or TRBV12-4 with TRBJ1-2, with no clear D. CDR3 length equals 12 residues. The germline V and J ends were trimmed by 3 bases and 4 bases, with 6 bases remaining between them. In nucleotides, the CDR3 is TGTGCCAGCAGTTTTGGTGGCTATGGCTACACCTTC. Translation gives CASSFGGYGYTF.

The chain uses TRBV6-2 or TRBV6-3 and TRBJ1-5; a weak D match, TRBD1 (6 bases). Germline V gene sequence: CDR1 MNHEY, CDR2 SVGEGT. The CDR3 consists of 15 residues. V was cut by 2 bases and J by 3 bases, with 11 bases left in between. The CDR3 DNA is TGTGCCAGCAGTTACAGGGGGTTTGCCAATCAGCCCCAGCATTTT. Translation gives CASSYRGFANQPQHF.

In its sample, this clonotype was seen many times. The V and J genes are TRBV28 and TRBJ2-3; D possibly corresponds to TRBD2 (5 bases). With 3 bases removed from V and 4 bases from J, the gap between germline ends came to 11 bases. The CDR3 loop spans 14 amino acids. Germline assignment: CDR1 MDHEN and CDR2 SYDVKM. CDR3 loop: CASSFGGPPDTQYF. CDR3 DNA sequence: TGTGCCAGCAGTTTTGGCGGGCCCCCAGATACGCAGTATTTT.

Many counts were recorded for this clonotype. The chain is built from TRBV5-1 and TRBJ2-3; D tentatively reads TRBD1 or TRBD2 (5 bases each). The V and J ends lost 8 bases and 2 bases respectively, with 12 bases between them. This CDR3 contains 13 residues. From germline, CDR1 is SGHRS and CDR2 YFSETQ. CDR3 in amino acids: CARRDGLTDTQYF. In DNA form, the CDR3 reads TGCGCCAGGAGGGACGGACTCACAGATACGCAGTATTTT.